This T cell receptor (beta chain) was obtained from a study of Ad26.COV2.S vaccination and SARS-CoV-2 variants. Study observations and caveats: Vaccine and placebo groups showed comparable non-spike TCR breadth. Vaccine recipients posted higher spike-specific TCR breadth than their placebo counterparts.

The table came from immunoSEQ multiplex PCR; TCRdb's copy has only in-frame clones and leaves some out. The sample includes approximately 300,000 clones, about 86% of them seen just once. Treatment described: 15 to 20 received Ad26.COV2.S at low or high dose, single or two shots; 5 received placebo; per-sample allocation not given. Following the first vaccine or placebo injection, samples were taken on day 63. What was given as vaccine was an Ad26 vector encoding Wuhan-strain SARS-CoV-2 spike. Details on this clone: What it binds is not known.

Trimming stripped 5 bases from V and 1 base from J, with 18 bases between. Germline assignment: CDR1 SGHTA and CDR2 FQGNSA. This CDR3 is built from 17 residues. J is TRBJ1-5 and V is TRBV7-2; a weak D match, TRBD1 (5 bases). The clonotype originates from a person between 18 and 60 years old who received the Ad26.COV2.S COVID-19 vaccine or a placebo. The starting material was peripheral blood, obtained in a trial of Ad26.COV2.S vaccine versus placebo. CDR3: CASSETASGRSNQPQHF. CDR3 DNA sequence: TGTGCCAGCAGCGAGACGGCTTCAGGGCGGAGCAATCAGCCCCAGCATTTT. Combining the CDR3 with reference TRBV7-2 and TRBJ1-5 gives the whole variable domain GAGVSQSPSNKVTEKGKDVELRCDPISGHTALYWYRQSLGQGLEFLIYFQGNSAPDKSGLPSDRFSAERTGGSVSTLTIQRTQQEDSAVYLCASSETASGRSNQPQHFGDGTRLSIL.